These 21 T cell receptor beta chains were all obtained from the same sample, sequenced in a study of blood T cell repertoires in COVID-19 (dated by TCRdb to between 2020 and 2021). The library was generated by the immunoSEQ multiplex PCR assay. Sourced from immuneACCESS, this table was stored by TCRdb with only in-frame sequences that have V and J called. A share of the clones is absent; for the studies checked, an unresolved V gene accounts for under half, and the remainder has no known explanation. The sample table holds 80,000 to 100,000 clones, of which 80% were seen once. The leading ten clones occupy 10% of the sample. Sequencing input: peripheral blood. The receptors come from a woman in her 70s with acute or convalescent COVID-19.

The CDR3 sequence: CASRPRTGRDTEAFF. CDR3 nucleotide sequence: TGCGCCAGCAGACCCCGGACAGGGAGGGACACTGAAGCTTTCTTT. The V call is TRBV5-1, the J call TRBJ1-1, with 8 positions matching TRBD1. The CDR3 is 15 amino acids. The germline V gene has CDR1 SGHRS and CDR2 YFSETQ. The V and J ends lost 5 bases and 3 bases, in that order; junction bases with no gene match: 9.

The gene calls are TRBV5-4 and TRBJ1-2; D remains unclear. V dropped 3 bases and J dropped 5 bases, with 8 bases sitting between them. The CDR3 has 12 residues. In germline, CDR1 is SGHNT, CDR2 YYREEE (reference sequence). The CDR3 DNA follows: TGTGCCAGCAGCTCTAACGGGTATGGCTACACCTTC. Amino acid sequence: CASSSNGYGYTF.

The CDR3 sequence: CASSSTGYTGNTIYF. DNA of the CDR3: TGTGCCAGCAGTTCCACAGGGTACACTGGAAACACCATATATTTT. The chain combines TRBV28 with TRBJ1-3; the D gene is possibly TRBD1 (6 bases). V was trimmed by 4 bases and J by 2 bases, leaving 12 bases between them. Germline V gives CDR1 MDHEN, CDR2 SYDVKM. This CDR3 region has 15 residues.

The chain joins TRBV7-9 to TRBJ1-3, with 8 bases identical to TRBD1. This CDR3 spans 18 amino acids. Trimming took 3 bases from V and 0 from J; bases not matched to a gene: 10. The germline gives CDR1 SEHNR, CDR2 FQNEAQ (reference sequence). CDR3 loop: CASSFYYPGGISGNTIYF. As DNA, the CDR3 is TGTGCCAGCAGCTTTTATTACCCAGGGGGCATCTCTGGAAACACCATATATTTT.

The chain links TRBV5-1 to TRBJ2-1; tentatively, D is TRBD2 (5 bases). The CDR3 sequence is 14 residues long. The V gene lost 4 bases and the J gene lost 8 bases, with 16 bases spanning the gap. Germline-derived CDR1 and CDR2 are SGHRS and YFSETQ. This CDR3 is CASSGNAGWDEQFF. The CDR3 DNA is TGCGCCAGCAGCGGCAACGCGGGCTGGGATGAGCAGTTCTTC.

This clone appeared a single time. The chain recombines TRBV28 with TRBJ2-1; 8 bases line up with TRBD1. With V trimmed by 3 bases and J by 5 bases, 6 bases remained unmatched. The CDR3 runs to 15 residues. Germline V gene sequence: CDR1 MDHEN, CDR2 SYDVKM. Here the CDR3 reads CASSFPRTGHNEQFF. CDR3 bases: TGTGCCAGCAGTTTCCCTAGGACAGGGCACAATGAGCAGTTCTTC.

For the CDR3, the DNA is TGTGCCAGCAGCCAAGGGCAGACACGGTATTCCGTCGAGCAGTACTTC. It codes for CASSQGQTRYSVEQYF. The chain uses TRBV14 and TRBJ2-7; D is unclear. With 1 base removed from V and 6 bases from J, the gap between germline ends came to 19 bases. The CDR3 has 16 amino acids. Germline V lookup: CDR1 SGHDN, CDR2 FVKESK.

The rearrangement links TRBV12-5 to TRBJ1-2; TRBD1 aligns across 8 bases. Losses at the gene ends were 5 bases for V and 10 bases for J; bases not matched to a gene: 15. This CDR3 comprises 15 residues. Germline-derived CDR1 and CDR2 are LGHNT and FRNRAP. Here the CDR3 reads CASGPRQGMSLDYTF. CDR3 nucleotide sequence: TGTGCTAGTGGTCCGAGACAGGGGATGTCTCTTGACTACACCTTC.

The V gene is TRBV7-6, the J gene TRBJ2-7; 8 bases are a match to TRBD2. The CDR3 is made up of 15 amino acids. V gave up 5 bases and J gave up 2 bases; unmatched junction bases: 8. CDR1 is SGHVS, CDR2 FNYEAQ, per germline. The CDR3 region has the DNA TGTGCCAGCAGCCTGTTGACGGGGGGGCCCTACGAGCAGTACTTC. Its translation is CASSLLTGGPYEQYF.

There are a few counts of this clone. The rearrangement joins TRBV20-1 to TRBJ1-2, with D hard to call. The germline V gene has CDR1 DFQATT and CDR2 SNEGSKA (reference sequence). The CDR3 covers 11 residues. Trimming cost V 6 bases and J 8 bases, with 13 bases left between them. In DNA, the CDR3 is TGCAGTGCCTCGGATGCCGGGGGCTACACCTTC. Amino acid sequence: CSASDAGGYTF.

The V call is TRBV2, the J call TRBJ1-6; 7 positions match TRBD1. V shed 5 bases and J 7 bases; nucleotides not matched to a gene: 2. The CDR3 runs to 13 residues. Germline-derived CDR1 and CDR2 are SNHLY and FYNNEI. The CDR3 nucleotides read TGTGCCAGCAGTCAGGGGGAAAATTCACCCCTCCACTTT. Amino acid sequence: CASSQGENSPLHF.

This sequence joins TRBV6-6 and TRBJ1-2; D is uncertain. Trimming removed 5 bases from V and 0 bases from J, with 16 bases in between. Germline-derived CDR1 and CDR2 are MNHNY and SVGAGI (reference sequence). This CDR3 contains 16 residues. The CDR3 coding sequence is TGTGCCAGCAGTGCCGAAGGAGGCCGACCTAACTATGGCTACACCTTC. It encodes CASSAEGGRPNYGYTF.

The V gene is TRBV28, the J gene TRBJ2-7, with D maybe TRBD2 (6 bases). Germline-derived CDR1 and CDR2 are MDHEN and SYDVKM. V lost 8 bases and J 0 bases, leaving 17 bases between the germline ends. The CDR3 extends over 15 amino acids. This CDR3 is CASVFGGANSYEQYF. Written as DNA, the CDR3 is TGTGCCAGCGTGTTCGGGGGAGCTAACTCCTACGAGCAGTACTTC.

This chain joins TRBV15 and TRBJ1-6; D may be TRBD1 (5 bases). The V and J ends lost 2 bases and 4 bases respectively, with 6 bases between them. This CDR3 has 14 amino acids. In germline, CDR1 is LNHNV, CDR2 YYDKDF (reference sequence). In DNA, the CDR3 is TGTGCCACCAGCAGACAGGGTTATAATTCACCCCTCCACTTT. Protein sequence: CATSRQGYNSPLHF.

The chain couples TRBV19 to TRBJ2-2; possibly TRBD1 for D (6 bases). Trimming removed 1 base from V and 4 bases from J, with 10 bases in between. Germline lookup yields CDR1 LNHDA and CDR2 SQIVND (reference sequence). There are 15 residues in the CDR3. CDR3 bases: TGTGCCAGTAGTATAGGGGGACAAAGCACCGGGGAGCTGTTTTTT. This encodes CASSIGGQSTGELFF.

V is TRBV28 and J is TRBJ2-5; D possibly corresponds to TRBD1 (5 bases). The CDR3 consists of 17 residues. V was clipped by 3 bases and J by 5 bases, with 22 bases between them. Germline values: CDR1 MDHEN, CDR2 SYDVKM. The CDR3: CASSFDRTDIEAETQYF. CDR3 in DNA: TGTGCCAGCAGTTTCGACCGTACGGACATCGAAGCGGAGACCCAGTACTTC.

The CDR3 is CASSIPMGTGPGPQHF. The DNA of the CDR3 is TGTGCCAGTAGTATCCCCATGGGGACAGGGCCAGGGCCCCAGCATTTT. This chain connects TRBV19 to TRBJ1-5, with 9 bases that match TRBD1. With V trimmed by 3 bases and J by 9 bases, 12 bases remained unmatched. The CDR3 totals 16 residues. Germline CDR1 is LNHDA and CDR2 is SQIVND (reference sequence).

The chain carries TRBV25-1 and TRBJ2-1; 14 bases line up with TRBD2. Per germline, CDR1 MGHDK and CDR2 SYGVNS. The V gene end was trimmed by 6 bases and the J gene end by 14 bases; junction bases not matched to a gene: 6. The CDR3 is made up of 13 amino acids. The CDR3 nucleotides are TGTGCCAGCAGGCCGGGACTAGCGGGAGAGGAGTTCTTC. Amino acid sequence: CASRPGLAGEEFF.

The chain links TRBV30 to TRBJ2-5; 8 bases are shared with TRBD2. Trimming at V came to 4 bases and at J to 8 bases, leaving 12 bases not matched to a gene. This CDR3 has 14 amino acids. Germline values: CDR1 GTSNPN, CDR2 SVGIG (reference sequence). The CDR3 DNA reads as TGTGCCTGGAAGGGAGCGGGGGCGGCAGTAACCCAGTACTTC. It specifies CAWKGAGAAVTQYF.

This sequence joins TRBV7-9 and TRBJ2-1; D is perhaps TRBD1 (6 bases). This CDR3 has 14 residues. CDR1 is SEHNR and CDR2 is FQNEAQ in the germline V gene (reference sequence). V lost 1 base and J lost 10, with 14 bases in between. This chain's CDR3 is CASSLGVVRGEQFF. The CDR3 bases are TGTGCCAGCAGCTTAGGAGTGGTGAGGGGGGAGCAGTTCTTC.

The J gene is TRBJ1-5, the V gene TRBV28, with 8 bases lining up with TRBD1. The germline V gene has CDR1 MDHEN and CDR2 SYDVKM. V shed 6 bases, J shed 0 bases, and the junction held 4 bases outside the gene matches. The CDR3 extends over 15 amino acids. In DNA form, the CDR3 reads TGTGCCAGCAGCACCGGGACAGGTAGCAATCAGCCCCAGCATTTT. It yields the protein CASSTGTGSNQPQHF.